Described below is a single TCR beta chain sequence and its context. With 6 bases removed from V and 9 bases from J, the gap between germline ends came to 9 bases. The CDR3 totals 11 residues. The germline V gene has CDR1 MNHEY and CDR2 SVGAGI. TCRdb's table, derived via immunoSEQ multiplex PCR, lists solely in-frame clones and lacks some. This sample carries approximately 62,000 clones, roughly 90% of them seen once, and the ten largest clones take approximately 4.7%. This sample is part of a study of OX40 agonist ivuxolimab in advanced cancers. As for the study in general: Patients received intravenous ivuxolimab every 2 weeks at 0.01 to 10 mg/kg. Averaging about 60 years in age, with a range of about 23 to 79, the cohort was 80% to 90% male.

Cycle 7 day 1, cycle 4 day 1, and baseline were the timepoints at which blood was sampled. Sequences were derived from CD4+ or CD8+ T cells sorted from blood, sampled in a trial of the OX40 agonist ivuxolimab. The rearrangement uses TRBV6-5 and TRBJ2-1; D not resolved. The clonotype was recovered from an adult with an advanced solid tumor such as melanoma, head and neck, liver or kidney cancer. The CDR3 sequence: CASSQMVEQFF. Here the CDR3 DNA reads TGTGCCAGCAGCCAGATGGTTGAGCAGTTCTTC.